This T cell receptor beta chain was captured in a study of blood T cells in healthy people across ages. Findings of the study overall: No one knew whether donors had CMV, which possibly confounded expanded clonotype changes. Estimated diversity that came from one million T cells was considered an underestimate. Roughly linear age-related decline in beta diversity appeared, significant by age 40.

There are a few counts of this clonotype. Its antigen is unidentified. CDR3 length: 15 residues. Germline CDR1 is MNHEY and CDR2 is SVGAGI. Primers used in a second PCR of about 6 to 12 cycles were a sample-barcoded 5' primer and a J-beta primer mix. Tags on each cDNA molecule came from a template-switch adaptor with 12 random nucleotides. One entry per CDR3 protein, called by TCRdb with MiXCR from the 5' RACE reads. The sample holds hundreds of thousands of distinct CDR3 sequences, less than 60% seen once. Sequencing was done on a sample of blood. The sequence derives from a man older than 75 in good health. The V and J genes are TRBV6-5 and TRBJ2-7; the D gene is possibly TRBD2 (5 bases). The J call is uncertain, as TRBJ2-5 better fits the DNA end. CDR3 coding DNA: TGTGCCAGCAGTTCTAACCGGGAAACCGAGGAGACCCAGTACTTC. This translates into CASSSNRETEETQYF.